This T cell receptor (beta chain) was profiled in a study of cytomegalovirus exposure and HLA in healthy donors. Remarks on this clone: Its specificity is unknown.

It was with 60 Vbeta and 13 Jbeta primers that the PCR ran. Original processing methods: The authors later counted roughly 76 million unique TCR beta chains, some 11 million of them shared. Here immunoSEQ multiplex PCR was the method, and the copy in TCRdb shows in-frame clones only, minus some. V, J and clone size reflect that table, while D and trimming were determined from the DNA. Of about 62,000 clones in the sample, more than 75% were seen once. The ends lost 4 bases at V and 4 bases at J; junction bases unmatched: 7. This CDR3 contains 15 residues. Germline V gene data show CDR1 as MDHEN and CDR2 as SYDVKM. Study-level points and caveats: An analysis was carried out later, and it reportedly showed fewer N-insertions in an Asian-associated ancestry cluster than the 666-donor mean. Later analysis identified 16,951 TCR beta sequences associated with HLA alleles, using a false discovery rate threshold of 0.05. Donors were assumed by presence/absence analyses to have roughly uniform sequencing depth.

The chain is built from TRBV28 and TRBJ2-1; 7 bases are a match to TRBD1. This sequence was found in a man between 18 and 29 years old in good health and CMV-seronegative. Sequenced: PBMCs. CDR3 protein: CASSYEARGYNEQFF. In DNA, the CDR3 is TGTGCCAGCAGTTATGAGGCCAGGGGGTACAATGAGCAGTTCTTC.